This T cell receptor beta chain was found in a study of control samples from healthy donors and cancer patients. V lost 4 bases, J lost 6 bases, and 16 bases stayed unmatched. The CDR3 loop spans 18 amino acids. Germline V gene data show CDR1 as SGHTA and CDR2 as FQGNSA. Sequenced by immunoSEQ multiplex PCR; TCRdb stores in-frame clones only, minus some. In the table there are under 65,000 clones, approximately 89% of which are singletons. The sample consisted of PBMCs. The chain couples TRBV7-2 to TRBJ2-7; 12 nucleotides agree with TRBD2. The receptor's source is a man aged 25-40 years with colorectal cancer. For the CDR3, the DNA is TGTGCCAGCAGCTCCAAACTAGCGGGGGGCCTTTTGCCTTCCGAGCAGTACTTC. Translating gives CASSSKLAGGLLPSEQYF.